The 10 T cell receptor beta chains reported below all come from one sample, sequenced in a study of neoadjuvant anti-PD-1 for oral cavity cancer. As to time point: after neoadjuvant nivolumab, at surgical resection. Libraries were prepared by immunoSEQ multiplex PCR; TCRdb keeps only in-frame clonotypes and omits some of them. The data contain over 65,000 clones, 80% to 90% of them singletons. The sequencing used PBMCs, collected after nivolumab (anti-PD-1) treatment. The receptor set was obtained from a person aged 35-80 years with oral cavity squamous cell carcinoma.

This clone was seen a single time. The chain has TRBV9 and TRBJ2-2; 10 nucleotides match TRBD2. With 3 bases clipped from V and 0 bases from J, the junction kept 2 bases outside the gene matches. Germline loops: CDR1 SGDLS, CDR2 YYNGEE. The CDR3 covers 16 residues. The CDR3 is CASSEAGGANTGELFF. The CDR3 DNA is TGTGCCAGCAGCGAAGCGGGAGGGGCGAACACCGGGGAGCTGTTTTTT.

This chain links TRBV5-1 with TRBJ2-3; no reliable D call. The V gene's germline CDR1 is SGHRS and CDR2 YFSETQ. This CDR3 is built from 14 residues. The V end lost 2 bases, the J end lost 6 bases, and 13 bases lay between the germline ends. The CDR3 coding sequence is TGCGCCAGCAGCTTCTCTCGCCCCGGGGATACGCAGTATTTT. Translation gives CASSFSRPGDTQYF.

The chain couples TRBV7-9 to TRBJ2-7; D ambiguous. Germline assignment: CDR1 SEHNR and CDR2 FQNEAQ (reference sequence). The CDR3 extends over 11 amino acids. Trimming left V 8 bases short and J 4 bases short, with 9 bases between. The CDR3 nucleotides read TGTGCCAGCGGTCGGCAATACGAGCAGTACTTC. Translating it yields CASGRQYEQYF.

V usage is TRBV2 and J usage is TRBJ2-1; TRBD1 aligns across 9 bases. Germline-derived CDR1 and CDR2 are SNHLY and FYNNEI. With V trimmed by 5 bases and J by 9 bases, 8 bases remained unmatched. The CDR3 is 14 residues long. In DNA, the CDR3 is TGTGCCAGCAGTCTACAGGGGGCGGTCGGTGAGCAGTTCTTC. Protein sequence: CASSLQGAVGEQFF.

The sample holds a few counts of this clone. The chain carries TRBV5-4 and TRBJ2-2, with TRBD2 matching over 10 bases. CDR1 and CDR2 from the germline V gene are SGHNT and YYREEE (reference sequence). This CDR3 spans 17 amino acids. Trimming cost V 0 bases and J 4 bases; bases outside gene matches: 6. CDR3 residues: CASSLEASGSRTGELFF. The DNA for the CDR3 is TGTGCCAGCAGCTTGGAGGCTAGCGGGAGTCGCACCGGGGAGCTGTTTTTT.

This rearrangement joins TRBV19 to TRBJ2-3; D possibly corresponds to TRBD1 (5 bases). Trimming removed 1 base from V and 2 bases from J, with 16 bases in between. The CDR3 has 17 residues. The germline CDR1 and CDR2 sequences are LNHDA and SQIVND (reference sequence). Here the CDR3 DNA reads TGTGCCAGTAGTATAGCTGGGGCTAGGTCTGTCACAGATACGCAGTATTTT. Translating it yields CASSIAGARSVTDTQYF.

V gene TRBV19 combines with J gene TRBJ1-3; unclear D gene. V lost 1 base, J lost 0 bases, and 7 bases lay in between. This CDR3 is built from 15 residues. Germline-derived CDR1 and CDR2 are LNHDA and SQIVND (reference sequence). CDR3 bases: TGTGCCAGTAGTATAGCGGCAAGCTCTGGAAACACCATATATTTT. It is translated as CASSIAASSGNTIYF.

V usage is TRBV28 and J usage is TRBJ2-7, with unresolved D. The germline V gene has CDR1 MDHEN and CDR2 SYDVKM. V was pared by 4 bases and J by 3 bases, with 13 bases between. The CDR3 length is 14 residues. The chain's CDR3 is CASSSRLIDYEQYF. The CDR3 bases are TGTGCCAGCAGTTCCCGGCTCATTGACTACGAGCAGTACTTC.

The chain recombines TRBV28 with TRBJ1-1, with D possibly being TRBD1 (5 bases). Deletions cut 5 bases from V and 0 bases from J, with 10 bases between. CDR1 is MDHEN, CDR2 SYDVKM, per germline. The CDR3 contains 14 residues. The CDR3 loop reads CASSSGTMNTEAFF. The CDR3 nucleotides are TGTGCCAGCAGTAGCGGGACGATGAACACTGAAGCTTTCTTT.

The chain combines TRBV6-5 with TRBJ1-2, with D perhaps TRBD1 (5 bases). The CDR3 contains 14 residues. The V gene lost 8 bases and the J gene lost 4 bases, with 17 bases spanning the gap. The germline V gene has CDR1 MNHEY and CDR2 SVGAGI. The CDR3 coding sequence is TGTGCCAGCGGTGGGGAGAGGGGCGGCTATGGCTACACCTTC. Protein product: CASGGERGGYGYTF.